Listed here are 7 T cell receptor beta chains from one sample, sequenced in a study of CD8+CD57+ T cells in acquired aplastic anemia. Genomic DNA was employed as the template in profiling TCR beta VDJ and CDR3. TCRdb processed the reads anew with MiXCR; each CDR3 protein has one entry. Altogether some 120,000 distinct CDR3 sequences are present, 48% being singletons, with the ten largest covering roughly 2.6%. Sequencing input: sorted CD4+, CD8+, or CD8+CD57+ T cells (not recorded which) from PBMCs. These TCRs come from a human donor in good health, serving as a control.

This clonotype appeared a few times. With a much larger clone just one base away, this may be a read error. This chain joins TRBV6-2 or TRBV6-3 and TRBJ2-7; D gene ambiguous. CDR1 and CDR2 from the germline V gene are MNHEY and SVGEGT. This CDR3 has 16 residues. The DNA for the CDR3 is TGTGCCAGCAGTTACGGCTCGGGCGGAAGGGCCTACGTGCAGTACTTC. The encoded protein is CASSYGSGGRAYVQYF.

This chain uses TRBV25-1 with TRBJ1-2; 8 nucleotides agree with TRBD1. Unmatched junction bases numbered 4, after V lost 4 bases and J lost 3 bases. This CDR3 region has 14 residues. From germline, CDR1 is MGHDK and CDR2 SYGVNS. CDR3 sequence (DNA): TGTGCCAGCAGTGGTAACAGGGGGGACTATGGCTACACCTTC. Amino acid sequence: CASSGNRGDYGYTF.

This clonotype was seen many times. The rearrangement joins TRBV6-1 to TRBJ2-3, with TRBD2 identical over 8 bases. This CDR3 spans 14 amino acids. Trimming cost V 8 bases and J 6 bases; bases outside gene matches: 10. Germline V gene sequence: CDR1 MNHNS, CDR2 SASEGT. CDR3 amino acids: CASLPGGAGDTQYF. The DNA of the CDR3 is TGTGCCAGCCTGCCCGGGGGGGCCGGGGATACGCAGTATTTT.

The CDR3 spells CASSLVGGESTEAFF. The CDR3, as DNA: TGTGCCAGCAGCTTAGTGGGGGGCGAGTCCACTGAAGCTTTCTTT. The chain combines TRBV11-1 with TRBJ1-1; possibly TRBD1 for D (6 bases). The V gene's germline CDR1 is SGHAT and CDR2 FQDESV (reference sequence). CDR3 length: 15 amino acids. With 1 base removed from V and 4 bases from J, the gap between germline ends came to 13 bases. The variable domain in full, completed from reference TRBV11-1 and TRBJ1-1, reads EAEVAQSPRYKITEKSQAVAFWCDPISGHATLYWYRQILGQGPELLVQFQDESVVDDSQLPKDRFSAERLKGVDSTLKIQPAELGDSAMYLCASSLVGGESTEAFFGQGTRLTVV.

This clonotype has only a few counts. This CDR3 is CATSRGREMNTEAFF. CDR3 coding DNA: TGTGCCACCAGCAGAGGCAGAGAAATGAACACTGAAGCTTTCTTT. This chain links TRBV15 with TRBJ1-1; D not resolved. Trimming took off 1 base at V and 0 bases at J, with 9 bases between the two ends. Germline V gene sequence: CDR1 LNHNV, CDR2 YYDKDF (reference sequence). There are 15 residues in the CDR3.

This clonotype was counted ten times or more. This sequence joins TRBV19 and TRBJ1-4; possible D gene TRBD1, 5 bases. This CDR3 contains 12 residues. Per the germline V gene, CDR1 is LNHDA and CDR2 is SQIVND (reference sequence). Trimming took 5 bases from V and 6 from J, leaving 7 bases between them. The CDR3 here is CASSSRDEKLFF. DNA for the CDR3: TGTGCCAGTAGTTCCAGGGATGAAAAACTGTTTTTT.

The chain uses TRBV19 and TRBJ2-2; 10 bases align to TRBD1. The CDR3 consists of 14 residues. V gave up 9 bases and J gave up 2 bases; unmatched junction bases: 3. The germline CDR1 and CDR2 sequences are LNHDA and SQIVND (reference sequence). The CDR3 coding sequence is TGTGCCAGCGGGACAGGGGCCAACACCGGGGAGCTGTTTTTT. Its protein is CASGTGANTGELFF.